This TCR beta chain was captured by sequencing in a study of blood T cell repertoires in COVID-19. Study background: Some COVID-19 samples were acute and others convalescent; all came from the United States, Italy and Spain. Sources were T cells, B-cell-depleted T cells, or PBMCs; the material itself was cDNA or gDNA.

V dropped 6 bases and J dropped 9 bases, with 17 bases sitting between them. The CDR3 covers 13 residues. Germline assignment: CDR1 LNHDA and CDR2 SQIVND (reference sequence). Assay: immunoSEQ multiplex PCR; the TCRdb copy retains only in-frame clones and omits some. The top ten clones hold less than 1.5% of a sample with fewer than 75,000 clones, just under 90% of them seen once. The J gene is TRBJ1-1, the V gene TRBV19; tentative D call: TRBD1 (6 bases). Sequences were obtained from peripheral blood. The TCR originated in a man in his sixties with acute or convalescent COVID-19. The CDR3 DNA reads as TGTGCCAGTAGAAAAGGACAGACCCCCCAAGCTTTCTTT. It specifies CASRKGQTPQAFF.